This TCR beta chain was sequenced in a study of early T cells in non-severe SARS-CoV-2 infection. This clonotype occurred a few times. Attached unique molecular identifiers marked individual cDNA molecules. TCRdb re-derived calls from the 5' RACE reads in MiXCR, one entry per CDR3 protein. This sample yields approximately 60,000 distinct CDR3 sequences, of which less than 9.5% are seen a single time; 10% to 15% belongs to the top ten. This receptor was identified in an adult who was a healthcare worker with PCR-confirmed SARS-CoV-2 infection or an uninfected control (not recorded which). The sample was whole blood, taken at baseline.

The CDR3 protein is CASSPINVGGGPEAFF. DNA of the CDR3: TGCGCCAGCAGCCCGATAAATGTCGGCGGGGGCCCTGAAGCTTTCTTT. V usage is TRBV5-1 and J usage is TRBJ1-1; tentative D call: TRBD1 (6 bases). This CDR3 has 16 residues. The germline gives CDR1 SGHRS, CDR2 YFSETQ. V dropped 4 bases and J dropped 6 bases, with 22 bases sitting between them.